These 11 T cell receptor beta chains came from one sample sequenced in a study of CD4 and CD8 cells across lung adenocarcinoma regions. Via MiXCR, TCRdb re-called the PCR reads, giving one row per CDR3 protein. The sample lists several thousand distinct CDR3 sequences; approximately 53% were seen once. Sequenced input: CD8+ T cells from the center of a lung tumor. The receptor source for this set is a male donor with lung adenocarcinoma. The CD4 and CD8 labels of this study may be unreliable.

This sequence joins TRBV9 and TRBJ2-1, with D unclear. The CDR3 length is 13 residues. V lost 0 bases to trimming and J lost 1 base, with 2 bases between them. Germline CDR1 and CDR2: SGDLS and YYNGEE. This chain's CDR3 is CASSVASYNEQFF. The CDR3 DNA reads as TGTGCCAGCAGCGTAGCGTCCTACAATGAGCAGTTCTTC.

This sequence joins TRBV6-1 and TRBJ2-3; 9 bases agree with TRBD2. There are 17 residues in the CDR3. Trimming removed 2 bases from V and 4 bases from J; junction bases left unmatched: 10. Germline V gives CDR1 MNHNS, CDR2 SASEGT. CDR3 sequence (DNA): TGTGCCAGCAGTGAAAGGGCCGGGACTAGCTCGCCAGATACGCAGTATTTT. This translates into CASSERAGTSSPDTQYF.

This clonotype appeared a few times. The chain uses TRBV4-1 and TRBJ2-3, with D perhaps matching TRBD1 (6 bases). Deletions cut 4 bases from V and 1 base from J, with 12 bases between. The CDR3 spans 15 residues. Germline V lookup: CDR1 MGHRA, CDR2 YSYEKL. CDR3 bases: TGCGCCAGCAGCCCCCAGGGGCCGGGCACAGATACGCAGTATTTT. Protein: CASSPQGPGTDTQYF.

Many counts were recorded for this clonotype. V is TRBV23-1 and J is TRBJ1-2; D is uncertain. TRBV23-1 is assigned to the ORF class and has an uncertain function. This CDR3 comprises 12 residues. Trimming removed 0 bases from V and 4 bases from J, with 3 bases in between. The CDR3 nucleotides are TGCGCCAGCAGTCAATCAGTCTATGGCTACACCTTC. Protein sequence: CASSQSVYGYTF.

The rearrangement links TRBV6-1 to TRBJ2-1; 9 bases line up with TRBD1. Germline loops: CDR1 MNHNS, CDR2 SASEGT. The CDR3 runs to 15 residues. Trimming cost V 6 bases and J 4 bases; bases outside gene matches: 7. This CDR3 is CASRQDRGTYNEQFF. The CDR3 bases are TGTGCCAGCAGACAGGACAGGGGAACTTACAATGAGCAGTTCTTC.

The rearrangement joins TRBV25-1 to TRBJ2-1; 10 bases agree with TRBD2. J lost 10 bases, V lost 6 bases, and 9 bases had no gene match. Germline V gene lookup returns CDR1 MGHDK and CDR2 SYGVNS. This CDR3 contains 14 residues. CDR3 protein: CASRNLAGVGEQFF. DNA for the CDR3: TGTGCCAGCAGAAACCTAGCGGGAGTGGGGGAGCAGTTCTTC.

V usage is TRBV6-1 and J usage is TRBJ2-3; D remains unclear. Germline loops: CDR1 MNHNS, CDR2 SASEGT. The CDR3 is 12 residues long. V lost 2 bases and J 2 bases, leaving 2 bases between the germline ends. DNA for the CDR3: TGTGCCAGCAGTGAATCCACAGATACGCAGTATTTT. Translating gives CASSESTDTQYF.

The chain joins TRBV6-2 or TRBV6-3 to TRBJ1-2; weak D call: TRBD1 (5 bases). The V end lost 6 bases, the J end lost 0 bases, and 20 bases lay between the germline ends. Germline assignment: CDR1 MNHEY and CDR2 SVGEGT. The CDR3 length is 17 residues. CDR3 coding DNA: TGTGCCAGCAGCCCCTCTGGGAGGGGCAGTTCTAACTATGGCTACACCTTC. This sequence encodes CASSPSGRGSSNYGYTF.

V usage is TRBV3-1 and J usage is TRBJ2-1; D is uncertain. Gene TRBJ2-5 matches the end of the DNA better, so the J call may be wrong. The CDR3 totals 14 residues. Germline V gene lookup returns CDR1 LGHDT and CDR2 YNNKEL (reference sequence). The CDR3 protein is CASSIGRFQETQYF. The DNA for the CDR3 is TGTGCCAGCAGCATCGGACGGTTTCAAGAGACCCAGTACTTC.

This clonotype was seen only a few times. The CDR3 region is CSARAGDSGNTIYF. The CDR3 nucleotides read TGCAGTGCTAGAGCCGGGGACTCTGGAAACACCATATATTTT. The V and J genes are TRBV20-1 and TRBJ1-3; no definite D call. The CDR3 is 14 residues long. CDR1 is DFQATT and CDR2 is SNEGSKA in the germline V gene (reference sequence). V lost 1 base and J lost 0, with 7 bases in between.

This chain joins TRBV11-2 and TRBJ1-4, with D possibly being TRBD1 (6 bases). Germline CDR1 is SGHAT and CDR2 is FQNNGV. The CDR3 is 15 residues long. Trimming removed 3 bases at V and 5 bases at J, with 13 bases between. In nucleotides, the CDR3 is TGTGCCAGCAGCTTTATTGACAGGCAGAATGAAAAACTGTTTTTT. Translation: CASSFIDRQNEKLFF.